This T cell receptor beta chain comes out of a study of OX40 agonist ivuxolimab in advanced cancers. Study-level information: Dose-escalation cases comprised hepatocellular carcinoma, melanoma, renal cell or head and neck cancer. Two cutaneous melanoma patients and one hepatocellular carcinoma patient, three in all, had partial responses.

This CDR3 contains 13 residues. V was shortened by 5 bases and J by 2 bases, with 9 bases between the two germline ends. Germline V gene sequence: CDR1 SNHLY, CDR2 FYNNEI. Here immunoSEQ multiplex PCR was the method, and the copy in TCRdb shows in-frame clones only, minus some. The profile shows around 75,000 clones, roughly 88% of them singletons. Details on this clone: Its antigen remains unidentified.

Study findings and constraints: CD8+ T cells showed, on average, more clonal expansion than CD4+ cells.

This TCR was recovered from an adult with an advanced solid tumor such as melanoma, head and neck, liver or kidney cancer. The V and J genes are TRBV2 and TRBJ1-1; D is unclear. This sample comprised CD4+ or CD8+ T cells sorted from blood, obtained in a trial of the OX40 agonist ivuxolimab. The CDR3 is CASSLDANTEAFF. The CDR3 coding sequence is TGTGCCAGCAGTTTGGACGCAAACACTGAAGCTTTCTTT.